One sample yielded the 14 T cell receptor beta chains listed below, sequenced in a study of blood T cell repertoires in COVID-19. TCRdb's table, derived via immunoSEQ multiplex PCR, lists solely in-frame clones and lacks some. The sample yields 80,000 to 100,000 clones, 75% to 90% seen once. The source material was peripheral blood. The receptors originated from a woman aged 80 or older with acute or convalescent COVID-19.

V gene TRBV3-1 (or the pseudogene TRBV3-2) combines with J gene TRBJ1-5; maybe TRBD1 (6 bases). The CDR3 has 15 residues. Looked up from germline, CDR1 is LGHDT and CDR2 is YNNKEL (reference sequence). V gave up 0 bases and J gave up 2 bases, with 8 bases separating them. Here the CDR3 reads CASSQDWTGNQPQHF. CDR3 bases: TGTGCCAGCAGCCAAGATTGGACAGGCAATCAGCCCCAGCATTTT.

The rearrangement links TRBV18 to TRBJ2-7; the D gene is possibly TRBD2 (5 bases). The germline gives CDR1 KGHSH, CDR2 LQKENI. The CDR3 length is 13 residues. V lost 3 bases and J 3 bases, leaving 9 bases between the germline ends. CDR3 residues: CASSPVSGYEQYF. CDR3 DNA sequence: TGTGCCAGCTCACCGGTAAGCGGCTACGAGCAGTACTTC.

The gene calls are TRBV6-4 and TRBJ2-2; D is perhaps TRBD1 (6 bases). Deletions cut 6 bases from V and 2 bases from J, with 10 bases between. This CDR3 has 14 residues. CDR1 is MRHNA and CDR2 is SNTAGT in the germline V gene. The CDR3 nucleotides are TGTGCCAGCAGCCGGGACACCAACACCGGGGAGCTGTTTTTT. It yields the protein CASSRDTNTGELFF.

This clone appeared once. The chain employs TRBV28 and TRBJ1-5; TRBD1 aligns across 12 bases. Trimming removed 5 bases from V and 2 bases from J; junction bases left unmatched: 4. Germline CDR1 MDHEN, CDR2 SYDVKM. The CDR3 is 16 residues long. DNA for the CDR3: TGTGCCAGCAGTCAGGGACAGGGGGCAGGCAATCAGCCCCAGCATTTT. Encoded protein: CASSQGQGAGNQPQHF.

There are a few counts of this clone. The chain joins TRBV5-1 to TRBJ2-5; 14 bases are a match to TRBD2. CDR1 is SGHRS and CDR2 is YFSETQ in the germline V gene. Germline trimming cut 4 bases from V and 5 bases from J; bases unmatched to any gene: 10. The CDR3 loop spans 17 amino acids. CDR3 in DNA: TGCGCCAGCAGCCGCGGACTAGCGGGGGGCCAAAGGGAGACCCAGTACTTC. Its translation is CASSRGLAGGQRETQYF.

The CDR3 nucleotides read TGTGCCAGCAGCTCCGCTTCGGGTCTAAATGAAAAACTGTTTTTT. This sequence encodes CASSSASGLNEKLFF. The chain joins TRBV5-4 to TRBJ1-4; D remains unclear. This CDR3 is built from 15 residues. The V end lost 3 bases, the J end lost 5 bases, and 14 bases lay between the germline ends. Germline assignment: CDR1 SGHNT and CDR2 YYREEE (reference sequence).

This clone appeared once. The chain employs TRBV5-6 and TRBJ1-5; D is unclear. Trimming removed 0 bases from V and 0 bases from J, with 7 bases in between. Looked up from germline, CDR1 is SGHDT and CDR2 is YYEEEE. The CDR3 extends over 15 amino acids. For the CDR3, the DNA is TGTGCCAGCAGCTTGGAAGGGAGTAGCAATCAGCCCCAGCATTTT. Its translation: CASSLEGSSNQPQHF.

This chain uses TRBV5-4 with TRBJ2-1; TRBD1 matches at 7 bases. CDR3 length equals 14 residues. From germline, CDR1 is SGHNT and CDR2 YYREEE (reference sequence). The ends lost 4 bases at V and 7 bases at J; junction bases unmatched: 8. Written as DNA, the CDR3 is TGTGCCAGCAGCAAGGGGACAGAGCGAAATGAGCAGTTCTTC. Its translation is CASSKGTERNEQFF.

The chain is built from TRBV29-1 and TRBJ1-1; 8 nucleotides match TRBD1. Germline CDR1 SQVTM, CDR2 ANQGSEA. The trim removed 4 bases at V and 0 bases at J, leaving 10 bases unmatched. The CDR3 runs to 16 residues. The CDR3 is CSVVPQGALMNTEAFF. CDR3 DNA: TGCAGCGTTGTCCCTCAGGGGGCCCTCATGAACACTGAAGCTTTCTTT.

The V call is TRBV12-3 or TRBV12-4, the J call TRBJ1-4; D unclear. The CDR3 spans 12 residues. V was clipped by 0 bases and J by 10 bases, with 6 bases between them. Written as DNA, the CDR3 is TGTGCCAGCAGTTTAGCGCCTACAAAACTGTTTTTT. Its protein is CASSLAPTKLFF.

The chain recombines TRBV27 with TRBJ1-2, with D maybe TRBD1 (5 bases). The germline CDR1 and CDR2 sequences are MNHEY and SMNVEV (reference sequence). With 2 bases removed from V and 5 bases from J, the gap between germline ends came to 15 bases. The CDR3 consists of 15 residues. DNA for the CDR3: TGTGCCAGCAGTTTAACTAACAGGCCCCTTTATGGCTACACCTTC. Translated, it gives CASSLTNRPLYGYTF.

This clone has only a few counts. The genes are TRBV5-5 and TRBJ2-7; 10 bases align to TRBD1. The J segment lost 7 bases and the V segment lost 7 bases, leaving 11 bases of the junction unmatched. The germline V gene has CDR1 SGHKS and CDR2 YYEKEE (reference sequence). The CDR3 extends over 14 amino acids. The CDR3 region is CASSSGTGVEEQYF. As DNA, the CDR3 is TGTGCCAGCTCCTCCGGGACAGGGGTAGAGGAGCAGTACTTC. Full variable domain (remainder filled in from reference TRBV5-5 and TRBJ2-7): DAGVTQSPTHLIKTRGQQVTLRCSPISGHKSVSWYQQVLGQGPQFIFQYYEKEERGRGNFPDRFSARQFPNYSSELNVNALLLGDSALYLCASSSGTGVEEQYFGPGTRLTVT.

This chain connects TRBV11-3 to TRBJ2-7, with D possibly matching TRBD1 (6 bases). Germline loops: CDR1 SGHNT, CDR2 YENEEA. The length of the CDR3 is 14 residues. Trimming cost V 5 bases and J 1 base, with 12 bases left between them. This chain's CDR3 is CASSPPGQSYEQYF. CDR3 DNA: TGTGCCAGCAGCCCCCCGGGACAATCCTACGAGCAGTACTTC.

On this clone: Other DNA sequences in this specimen translate into the identical CDR3. V gene TRBV19 combines with J gene TRBJ2-7; 10 positions match TRBD1. The germline CDR1 and CDR2 sequences are LNHDA and SQIVND (reference sequence). The CDR3 is 14 residues long. The V and J ends lost 5 bases and 3 bases, in that order; junction bases with no gene match: 4. CDR3 coding DNA: TGTGCCAGTAGTCGGACAGGGGGAGTCTACGAGCAGTACTTC. Amino acid sequence: CASSRTGGVYEQYF. Complete variable domain (other parts from reference TRBV19 and TRBJ2-7): DGGITQSPKYLFRKEGQNVTLSCEQNLNHDAMYWYRQDPGQGLRLIYYSQIVNDFQKGDIAEGYSVSREKKESFPLTVTSAQKNPTAFYLCASSRTGGVYEQYFGPGTRLTVT.